This entry lists 5 T cell receptor beta chains sequenced from one sample in a study of tumor and adjacent non-tumor tissue in lung cancer (dated by TCRdb to about 2018). The protocol used for the library was multiplex PCR. Sequenced on an Illumina HiSeq 2500. TCRbeta libraries were constructed through three rounds of nested PCR with primers (Table S4) according to protocols modified from ARM-PCR. TCRdb redid the processing of the public reads, applying fastp at Q25 and MiXCR, and retained in-frame beta chains. When rows share a CDR3 protein, they turn into one entry using the most common DNA and genes. In this sample the table shows tens of thousands of distinct CDR3 sequences, around two thirds of which occur a single time. Jointly, the top ten make up about 31% of the sample. RNA was extracted from bulk unsorted tissue and checked for quality with a NanoDrop ND-1000 and an Agilent 2100. For the normal lung samples, distant non-tumor tissue was collected more than 3 cm away from the tumor edge.

Sequencing was performed on distant non-tumor lung tissue. The receptor source for this set is a man between 65 and 80 years old with non-small cell lung cancer.

As for this clonotype: The junction departs from germline at one end; a sequencing error may be responsible. The chain combines TRBV29-1 with TRBJ2-4; TRBD2 matches at 7 bases. Germline assignment: CDR1 SQVTM and CDR2 ANQGSEA. The CDR3 contains 14 residues. Here the CDR3 reads CGVAQRGYKDIQYF. The DNA for the CDR3 is TGCGGCGTTGCGCAGCGGGGTTACAAAGACATTCAGTACTTC.

Turning to this clonotype: The junction and the germline gene differ at one end; a read error may be behind it. The chain links TRBV12-3 or TRBV12-4 to TRBJ2-1; 7 positions agree with TRBD1. The CDR3 sequence is 14 residues long. The CDR3 sequence is CASSGQESFNGQLF. The CDR3 coding sequence is TGTGCCAGCAGTGGACAGGAGTCCTTCAATGGGCAGCTCTTC.

In its sample, this clonotype was seen many times. The V gene is TRBV6-5, the J gene TRBJ2-1; D gene uncertain. The CDR3 spans 11 residues. The V gene lost 8 bases and the J gene lost 8 bases, with 10 bases spanning the gap. Per the germline V gene, CDR1 is MNHEY and CDR2 is SVGAGI. This CDR3 is CASALGDEQFF. The CDR3 nucleotides are TGTGCCAGCGCACTTGGTGATGAGCAGTTCTTC.

As to this clonotype: A much larger clonotype is one base distant, so this may be a read error. The chain is built from TRBV6-1 and TRBJ2-5; D may be TRBD2 (7 bases). The ends were cut back, 1 base at V and 7 bases at J, with 19 bases in the middle. This CDR3 has 16 amino acids. CDR1 and CDR2 (germline): MNHNS, SASEGT. The CDR3 here is CASSEVGGGLRGTQYF. The CDR3 DNA reads as TGTGCCAGCAGTGAAGTGGGGGGGGGCCTCCGAGGGACCCAGTACTTC.

In regard to this clonotype: A junction boundary mismatches the germline segment, possibly from a read error. The CDR3 sequence: CASSSIYRGIRADVLTF. The CDR3 region has the DNA TGTGCCAGCAGCTCCATATATCGAGGGATTAGGGCCGACGTCCTGACTTTC. The chain couples TRBV6-5 to TRBJ2-6; D perhaps matches TRBD2 (5 bases). Germline-derived CDR1 and CDR2 are MNHEY and SVGAGI. The CDR3 is made up of 17 amino acids.